The clone carrying this T cell receptor (beta chain) was found many times. Its antigen is as yet unknown. TCRdb reprocessed the 5' RACE reads with MiXCR, giving one entry per CDR3 protein. Altogether hundreds of thousands of distinct CDR3 sequences are present, just over 7% being singletons, with the ten largest covering over 1.5%. The sample comes from a study of identical twins. Overall study results and limits: A lower insertion count was a feature of abundant cord blood beta clonotypes, with no such feature in memory repertoires. Part of the zero-insertion signal could reflect confounding by invariant MAIT and iNKT cells.

These same records also appear under a second study, on yellow fever vaccine responses in identical twins.

The specimen sequenced was PBMCs. The receptor was isolated from a young woman in good health.

CDR3 coding DNA: TGCGCCAGCAGCTTGGACGGGGGCGGCAATCAGCCCCAGCATTTT. It encodes CASSLDGGGNQPQHF. The V call is TRBV5-1, the J call TRBJ1-5; a possible D gene is TRBD1 (6 bases). Looked up from germline, CDR1 is SGHRS and CDR2 is YFSETQ. This CDR3 contains 15 residues. V lost 0 bases, J lost 2 bases, and 9 bases lay in between.